The entry that follows covers one TCR beta chain sequence. Its target is not known. The CDR3 is made up of 14 amino acids. CDR1 is SGHRS, CDR2 YFSETQ, per germline. J gave up 10 bases and V 2 bases, and 5 bases lay outside the gene matches. The data derive from a study of cytomegalovirus exposure and HLA in healthy donors. It was with 60 Vbeta and 13 Jbeta primers that the PCR ran. TCRdb's copy holds only in-frame clones and misses some; the assay was immunoSEQ multiplex PCR. The data contain about 130,000 clones, approximately 84% of them singletons. General study points: The majority of TCR sequences were rare, yet some public TCRs appeared in many donors.

Sequenced input: PBMCs. This chain uses TRBV5-1 with TRBJ1-6; 8 bases align to TRBD1. The receptor comes from a boy aged 2 to 9 in good health and CMV-seronegative. CDR3 in amino acids: CASSFGQGNSPLHF. Here the CDR3 DNA reads TGCGCCAGCAGCTTCGGACAGGGCAACTCACCCCTCCACTTT.